These T cell receptor beta chains were read from a single sample in a study of early stage breast cancer tumors. TCRdb's table, derived via immunoSEQ multiplex PCR, lists solely in-frame clones and lacks some. The table has more than 55,000 clones, 75% to 90% seen once. Sequencing input: blood. These receptors were collected from a person aged 40 to 50 with breast cancer. Both conserved end residues are part of each CDR3. The D gene is left open where the match is weak. Only some rows state a clone size, as once, few, many or a class for expanded clones.

clone_size j_call v_call d_call cdr3_aa cdr3_nt
. TRBJ1-3 TRBV5-1 TRBD1 CASSFGQGSAGNTIYF TGCGCCAGCAGCTTCGGACAGGGGTCCGCTGGAAACACCATATATTTT
. TRBJ2-3 TRBV11-2 TRBD2 CASSLDSPGGSDTQYF TGTGCCAGCAGCTTGGACAGCCCGGGAGGGTCAGATACGCAGTATTTT
. TRBJ1-3 TRBV5-5 . CASSLTPSAGGSGNTIYF TGTGCCAGCAGCTTGACTCCGTCTGCGGGCGGGTCAGGAAACACCATATATTTT
once TRBJ1-1 TRBV28 . CASSLGGAGNTEAFF TGTGCCAGCAGTTTAGGGGGCGCCGGGAACACTGAAGCTTTCTTT
. TRBJ1-5 TRBV7-8 . CASSPAGGWSNQPQHF TGTGCCAGCAGCCCCGCGGGGGGCTGGAGCAATCAGCCCCAGCATTTT
. TRBJ2-7 TRBV27 . CASSLAPSYEQYF TGTGCCAGCAGTTTAGCCCCTTCCTACGAGCAGTACTTC
. TRBJ1-4 TRBV27 . CASSPRAESVVGKLFF TGTGCCAGCAGTCCCCGGGCGGAGTCTGTTGTGGGAAAACTGTTTTTT
. TRBJ1-1 TRBV19 . CASTPRGATEAFF TGTGCCAGTACCCCACGAGGGGCTACTGAAGCTTTCTTT
. TRBJ2-6 TRBV5-5 . CASSSGRDSGANVLTF TGTGCCAGCAGCTCCGGACGGGACTCTGGGGCCAACGTCCTGACTTTC
few TRBJ2-7 TRBV10-2 TRBD2 CASSETSGSEQYF TGCGCCAGCAGTGAGACTAGCGGGAGCGAGCAGTACTTC
. TRBJ2-3 TRBV5-1 TRBD2 CASSSTLAGGPGGTQYF TGCGCCAGCAGCTCTACTTTAGCGGGAGGGCCCGGAGGTACGCAGTATTTT
. TRBJ2-2 TRBV29-1 . CSVVYPGSSGELFF TGCAGCGTTGTTTACCCGGGATCGAGCGGGGAGCTGTTTTTT
. TRBJ2-3 TRBV27 TRBD2 CASSPGTSGSRDTQYF TGTGCCAGCAGTCCGGGGACTAGCGGGAGCAGAGATACGCAGTATTTT
. TRBJ2-5 TRBV15 . CATSRGRVGLKETQYF TGTGCCACCAGCAGAGGGAGGGTTGGTCTAAAAGAGACCCAGTACTTC
. TRBJ2-7 TRBV9 . CASSPGDSYEQYF TGTGCCAGCAGCCCGGGGGACAGCTACGAGCAGTACTTC
. TRBJ2-1 TRBV11-1 . CASSHERIPYNEQFF TGTGCCAGCAGCCACGAACGCATACCCTACAATGAGCAGTTCTTC
. TRBJ2-5 TRBV11-2 . CASSLDGFNQYF TGTGCCAGCAGCTTAGACGGTTTTAATCAGTACTTC
. TRBJ2-7 TRBV6-6 . CASSYSAGSIYEQYF TGTGCCAGCAGTTACTCGGCCGGGAGCATATACGAGCAGTACTTC
. TRBJ2-3 TRBV2 TRBD2 CASSQKTGLAGGRQYF TGTGCCAGCAGCCAAAAGACAGGACTAGCGGGAGGCCGGCAGTATTTT
once TRBJ2-1 TRBV5-1 . CASSRGMGNEQFF TGCGCCAGCAGCAGGGGAATGGGCAATGAGCAGTTCTTC
. TRBJ2-7 TRBV21-1 . CASSKGGTGNPYEQYF TGTGCCAGCAGCAAAGGAGGGACAGGGAATCCCTACGAGCAGTACTTC
. TRBJ1-1 TRBV28 . CASSSKLQGWGNTEAFF TGTGCCAGCAGTTCAAAATTACAGGGCTGGGGGAACACTGAAGCTTTCTTT
. TRBJ2-3 TRBV6-5 . CASSVSLGLYTQYF TGTGCCAGCAGCGTTAGTTTAGGACTATATACGCAGTATTTT
. TRBJ2-7 TRBV7-9 TRBD2 CASSKKGLAEGEQYF TGTGCCAGCAGCAAAAAAGGACTAGCGGAGGGCGAGCAGTACTTC
. TRBJ2-5 TRBV5-4 TRBD1 CASSLRTGWGETQYF TGTGCCAGCAGCCTACGGACAGGGTGGGGGGAGACCCAGTACTTC
. TRBJ2-5 TRBV28 . CASRNYGTQETQYF TGTGCCAGCAGAAACTACGGTACGCAAGAGACCCAGTACTTC
. TRBJ1-1 TRBV20-1 . CRRDTNTEAFF TGCAGAAGAGACACTAACACTGAAGCTTTCTTT
. TRBJ1-5 TRBV27 . CASSPRTPNQPQHF TGTGCCAGCAGTCCACGGACACCAAATCAGCCCCAGCATTTT
. TRBJ1-2 TRBV25-1 . CASSEFKVNYGYTF TGTGCCAGCAGTGAATTCAAGGTGAACTATGGCTACACCTTC